This T cell receptor (beta chain) originates from a study of control samples from healthy donors and cancer patients. Repertoires were generated with immunoSEQ multiplex PCR, while TCRdb's copy carries only in-frame clones and drops some. The sample lists tens of thousands of clones, 91% occurring once. In germline, CDR1 is LNHDA, CDR2 SQIVND (reference sequence). Trimming took 2 bases from V and 1 from J; bases not matched to a gene: 4. The CDR3 is made up of 15 amino acids. The J gene is TRBJ2-7, the V gene TRBV19, with 8 nucleotides matching TRBD2. The origin of this receptor is a woman aged 40 to 50 with head and neck cancer. Source material: PBMCs. The CDR3 protein is CASSIWRGASYEQYF. The CDR3 nucleotides read TGTGCCAGTAGTATATGGCGGGGGGCATCCTACGAGCAGTACTTC.